A selection of T cell receptor beta chains follows, all from one sample in a study of shared clonotypes between healthy human individuals. Some clones are missing from TCRdb's copy, which holds only in-frame ones; the method was immunoSEQ multiplex PCR. The data hold around 1 million clones, with approximately 80% observed a single time. What was sequenced was memory CD4+ T cells sorted from blood. These receptors all come from a young man in good health. Each CDR3 is given with its conserved first and last residue. The order of the fields is J gene, V gene, CDR3 protein.

TRBJ1-1 | TRBV28 | CASSPTGGTEAFF
TRBJ1-1 | TRBV28 | CASSSQGLGLTEAFF
TRBJ1-5 | TRBV19 | CASRGEGNQPQHF
TRBJ1-1 | TRBV10-3 | CAISVFRGTEAFF
TRBJ2-1 | TRBV29-1 | CSVDGGLGDNEQFF
TRBJ2-3 | TRBV4-1 | CASSKDGSVPSRTQYF
TRBJ2-2 | TRBV9 | CASSVDGRGTGELFF
TRBJ1-2 | TRBV4-1 | CASSQESGTGGFDGYTF
TRBJ2-4 | TRBV2 | CASSTGDRVANIQYF
TRBJ1-5 | TRBV11-2 | CASSPLPGDQPQHF
TRBJ1-3 | TRBV27 | CASSLRSPYSGNTIYF
TRBJ2-3 | TRBV2 | CAGSLTTDTQYF
TRBJ1-1 | TRBV5-4 | CASSRSAGAFEAFF
TRBJ1-2 | TRBV2 | CASSGGPNYGYTF
TRBJ1-2 | TRBV6-5 | CASTSPRFYGYTF
TRBJ1-1 | TRBV6-1 | CASSASGAGKNTEAFF
TRBJ2-7 | TRBV27 | CASSLHAQGVYEQYF
TRBJ2-3 | TRBV5-1 | CASRTTGTDTQYF
TRBJ1-4 | TRBV30 | CAWSVGSNEKLFF
TRBJ2-5 | TRBV7-2 | CASSLKGGSSRGTQYF
TRBJ1-5 | TRBV30 | CAWSQGSGQPQHF
TRBJ2-6 | TRBV19 | CASRRREIGSGANVLTF
TRBJ2-7 | TRBV6-4 | CASTPEGPGYEQYF
TRBJ2-7 | TRBV18 | CASSTTGLAWGEQYF
TRBJ1-1 | TRBV2 | CASMVQANTEAFF
TRBJ1-1 | TRBV5-1 | CASSLADRATEAFF
TRBJ1-2 | TRBV5-6 | CASSLDTPGGAGGYTF
TRBJ1-5 | TRBV6-5 | CASSYSRQGGNQPQHF
TRBJ2-3 | TRBV30 | CAWSLSGTSGRTNPRTDTQYF
TRBJ1-4 | TRBV7-8 | CASSSGQINEKLFF
TRBJ2-5 | TRBV11-2 | CASSAAIQETQYF
TRBJ2-2 | TRBV19 | CASSALTSLGTGELFF
TRBJ2-7 | TRBV2 | CASSELKWGRTDSYEQYF
TRBJ2-6 | TRBV11-1 | CASSFGQLAGANVLTF
TRBJ2-7 | TRBV5-6 | CASSLVSGDLGYEQYF
TRBJ1-6 | TRBV12-2 | CASRSHQDRNSPLHF
TRBJ2-1 | TRBV11-3 | CASSLSGEQFF